Described below is a single T cell receptor beta chain sequence and its context. Its target is not known. The data were obtained in a study of OX40 agonist ivuxolimab in advanced cancers. Study information: Intravenous ivuxolimab at 0.01 to 10 mg/kg was given to patients every 2 weeks. Findings of the study overall: On average, CD8+ T cells had more expanded clones than CD4+. Clonal expansion from baseline to week 6 occurred in both CD4+ and CD8+ T cells.

No patient had autoimmune disease or received systemic immunosuppression. Sequencing used immunoSEQ multiplex PCR; TCRdb keeps in-frame clones, though not all of them. The repertoire holds more than 65,000 clones, around four fifths seen once, with around 2.4% in the top ten. This sample comprised CD4+ or CD8+ T cells sorted from blood, obtained in a trial of the OX40 agonist ivuxolimab. This sequence originates from an adult with an advanced solid tumor such as melanoma, head and neck, liver or kidney cancer.

DNA of the CDR3: TGTGCTAGTGGTTTGGGGCAGGGTGGGGGCGAGCAGTACTTC. It encodes CASGLGQGGGEQYF. The chain joins TRBV12-5 to TRBJ2-7; tentatively, D is TRBD1 or TRBD2 (5 bases each). The V end was cut by 1 base, the J end by 6 bases, with 13 bases between. The CDR3 contains 14 residues. Germline V gene sequence: CDR1 LGHNT, CDR2 FRNRAP.